Only a few counts were recorded for the clone carrying this T cell receptor (beta chain). Its target is not known. Exclusions: uncontrolled infection, other autoimmune disease, pregnancy, lactation. The data derive from a study of T cells in Graves' hyperthyroidism and ophthalmopathy. Germline loops: CDR1 SGHTA, CDR2 FQGNSA. The CDR3 has 15 residues. V lost 5 bases, J lost 4 bases, and 7 bases stayed unmatched. TCR beta CDR3 sequences were amplified from RNA transcripts. First-round RT-PCR of the TCR CDR3 relied on the HTBI primer set. A single record per CDR3 protein comes from TCRdb applying MiXCR to the multiplex PCR reads. The sample contains approximately 95,000 distinct CDR3 sequences, 35% to 50% of which appear only once. Study results and caveats: Blood shared most expanded thyroid clonotypes above 0.001. A model of 13 V-J pairs discriminated ophthalmopathy from stable hyperthyroidism.

The rearrangement joins TRBV7-2 to TRBJ2-3, with 9 bases aligning to TRBD1. This TCR was sampled from a woman aged 30 to 39 with Graves' hyperthyroidism. Sequencing used peripheral blood or thyroid tissue (not recorded which). The CDR3 DNA sequence: TGTGCCAGCAGCACTTGGGACAGGGTAGCAGATACGCAGTATTTT. Translated: CASSTWDRVADTQYF.